This T cell receptor (beta chain) is drawn from a study of blood T cells in healthy people across ages. Regarding the study as a whole: Considered underestimates were the diversity estimates obtained from one million T cells.

To note about this clonotype: Its antigen is unidentified.

With a J-beta primer mix and a sample-barcoded 5' primer, a second PCR ran roughly 6 to 11 cycles. TCRdb itself ran the 5' RACE reads through MiXCR, one entry per CDR3 protein. The table lists approximately 350,000 distinct CDR3 sequences, 52% of them singletons, with under 65% in the top ten. Germline loops: CDR1 MNHEY, CDR2 SVGAGI. The V end lost 8 bases, the J end lost 0 bases, and 9 bases lay between the germline ends. This CDR3 region has 13 residues. The sequence derives from a man aged 55 to 70 in good health. This chain connects TRBV6-5 to TRBJ2-3, with D possibly matching TRBD2 (5 bases). The sample taken for sequencing was blood. Here the CDR3 reads CASVEGSTDTQYF. Here the CDR3 DNA reads TGTGCCAGCGTCGAGGGCAGCACAGATACGCAGTATTTT.